The next 7 T cell receptor beta chains were all read from a single sample in a study of a mutant IDH1 vaccine in newly diagnosed glioma. The time point: week 23, last vaccination. Topical imiquimod accompanied each vaccine dose, which consisted of 300 ug of mutant IDH1 20-mer peptide. For these TCRs, the target antigens are not known. Libraries were prepared by immunoSEQ multiplex PCR; TCRdb keeps only in-frame clonotypes and omits some of them. The sample shows 43,000 or so clones, about 81% of them seen only once. Source: PBMCs, taken from a glioma patient whose treatment included an IDH1 peptide vaccine. The receptors derive from a woman younger than 30 with glioma. Some clones in this sample may be carry-over from other donors' samples.

J is TRBJ2-2 and V is TRBV5-4, with D unresolved. From germline, CDR1 is SGHNT and CDR2 YYREEE (reference sequence). Trimming left V 4 bases short and J 0 bases short, with 10 bases between. This CDR3 comprises 15 residues. The CDR3 protein is CASSKEFANTGELFF. DNA of the CDR3: TGTGCCAGCAGCAAAGAGTTCGCGAACACCGGGGAGCTGTTTTTT.

The J gene is TRBJ2-7, the V gene TRBV10-2; D may be TRBD2 (6 bases). Between the trimmed V and J ends, which lost 5 bases and 6 bases, there was a span of 11 bases. The germline V gene encodes CDR1 WSHSY and CDR2 SAAADI. This CDR3 has 12 amino acids. DNA of the CDR3: TGCGCCAGCAGTCGACTAGAAAGCGAGCAGTACTTC. Translation: CASSRLESEQYF.

This rearrangement joins TRBV11-2 to TRBJ1-3, with a tentative D call TRBD1 (5 bases). The CDR3 covers 18 residues. The germline V gene has CDR1 SGHAT and CDR2 FQNNGV. V lost 1 base and J lost 6, with 22 bases in between. The CDR3 here is CASSLGSFWGETINTIYF. The CDR3 coding sequence is TGTGCCAGCAGCTTAGGCAGCTTCTGGGGGGAAACAATAAACACCATATATTTT.

This clone turned up a few times. V and J are TRBV29-1 and TRBJ1-5; 8 positions match TRBD1. The CDR3 loop spans 13 amino acids. CDR1 and CDR2 (germline): SQVTM, ANQGSEA. The junction had 6 bases not matched to a gene; V was cut back by 5 bases and J by 6 bases. Here the CDR3 reads CSVWAGGRQPQHF. The CDR3 DNA sequence: TGCAGCGTTTGGGCAGGGGGCCGTCAGCCCCAGCATTTT.

The rearrangement uses TRBV10-3 and TRBJ1-2; 11 bases map to TRBD1. The CDR3 has 16 amino acids. The germline V gene encodes CDR1 ENHRY and CDR2 SYGVKD. Losses at the gene ends were 4 bases for V and 5 bases for J; bases not matched to a gene: 9. This CDR3 is CAISGGQGAMSYGYTF. CDR3 DNA sequence: TGTGCCATCAGTGGCGGACAGGGGGCAATGAGTTATGGCTACACCTTC.

The chain employs TRBV5-1 and TRBJ2-5, with 8 positions matching TRBD1. V lost 5 bases, J lost 0 bases, and 9 bases stayed unmatched. CDR1 and CDR2 (germline): SGHRS, YFSETQ. The CDR3 is 16 amino acids. CDR3 sequence reads: CASSDRGRGYQETQYF. The CDR3, as DNA: TGCGCCAGCAGTGACAGGGGAAGGGGGTACCAAGAGACCCAGTACTTC.

V and J are TRBV4-1 and TRBJ2-7, with D unclear. The CDR3 spans 13 residues. The germline gives CDR1 MGHRA, CDR2 YSYEKL. Trimming took off 4 bases at V and 7 bases at J, with 14 bases between the two ends. CDR3 protein: CASSRLLLEEQYF. The CDR3 coding sequence is TGCGCCAGCAGCCGCCTACTCCTAGAGGAGCAGTACTTC.